What follows is one T cell receptor (beta chain) and its context. The study recruited people aged 18 to 89 years across more than 20 US areas. In assigning cohorts, the study relied on participant-reported clinical history. This sample was taken from a study of blood T cell repertoires in COVID-19. In the source study's methods: How many nucleated cells were present was estimated from reference gene primer amplification. The data were produced by immunoSEQ multiplex PCR, yet TCRdb's version contains in-frame clones alone and is incomplete. V and J calls plus clone size are reproduced from that table; the DNA served to infer D and trimming. The sample has about 260,000 clones; 86% are singletons. Germline V gives CDR1 GTSNPN, CDR2 SVGIG (reference sequence). This CDR3 has 14 residues. V lost 6 bases and J lost 4; bases outside the gene matches: 6.

The chain links TRBV30 to TRBJ2-1; 10 positions agree with TRBD2. This receptor was obtained from a woman in her 50s who had recovered from COVID-19. The sequencing sample was made of PBMCs or T cells enriched from blood (not recorded which). The CDR3 spells CACWTSGTYNEQFF. The CDR3 DNA reads TGTGCCTGCTGGACTAGCGGCACGTACAATGAGCAGTTCTTC. Complete variable domain (other parts from reference TRBV30 and TRBJ2-1): SQTIHQWPATLVQPVGSPLSLECTVEGTSNPNLYWYRQAAGRGLQLLFYSVGIGQISSEVPQNLSASRPQDRQFILSSKKLLLSDSGFYLCACWTSGTYNEQFFGPGTRLTVL.